This paragraph reports one T cell receptor (beta chain). The antigen remains undetermined. The data stem from a study of radiotherapy plus CTLA-4 blockade in lung cancer. Whole-study context: There were objective responses in 18% of patients, and more than 30% had disease control.

Germline CDR1 reads MDHEN; CDR2 reads SYDVKM. The CDR3 loop spans 17 amino acids. V lost 6 bases, J lost 0 bases, and 10 bases stayed unmatched. Study findings and constraints: TCR clones of tumor origin grew in blood after radiotherapy plus ipilimumab. Response, reportedly, was best predicted by interferon-beta along with early blood T cell clone dynamics.

The table came from immunoSEQ multiplex PCR; TCRdb's copy has only in-frame clones and leaves some out. The table records roughly 93,000 clones, 82% of them present only once. The receptor was derived from a human donor with non-small cell lung cancer who had a partial response to radiotherapy plus ipilimumab. This rearrangement joins TRBV28 to TRBJ2-1; 8 bases line up with TRBD1. The sample consisted of peripheral blood, taken from a patient treated with radiotherapy plus ipilimumab. CDR3 coding DNA: TGTGCCAGCAGCCCGCCTAGACAGGGGATCTCCTACAATGAGCAGTTCTTC. It yields the protein CASSPPRQGISYNEQFF.